This is a list of T cell receptor beta chains from one sample in a study of cytomegalovirus exposure and HLA in healthy donors. Profiling relied on immunoSEQ multiplex PCR, and the TCRdb table lists in-frame clones only, not all of them. The data contain 18,000 or so clones, approximately 68% of them seen just once; the ten biggest clones take up 3.7%. The material sequenced was PBMCs. These receptors were taken from a man aged 18 to 30 in good health and CMV-seronegative. Both conserved end residues are part of each CDR3. Fields, in order: J gene, V gene, CDR3 length, clone size, D gene, CDR3 protein, CDR3 DNA. The D gene is left open where the match is weak. A clone size is listed for some rows: how often the clone was seen (once, few, many), or a class if it is expanded.

TRBJ2-5	TRBV29-1	12	.	.	CSVDYVQETQYF	TGCAGCGTTGACTACGTCCAAGAGACCCAGTACTTC
TRBJ2-3	TRBV29-1	14	.	.	CSVRGTVRPDTQYF	TGCAGCGTTAGGGGGACGGTTAGGCCAGATACGCAGTATTTT
TRBJ2-7	TRBV4-3	16	.	TRBD2	CASSQDPGAGGYEQYF	TGCGCCAGCAGCCAAGATCCTGGAGCGGGGGGTTACGAGCAGTACTTC
TRBJ2-5	TRBV13	16	few	TRBD1	CASSSKAGQGQETQYF	TGTGCCAGCAGCTCAAAGGCGGGACAGGGACAAGAGACCCAGTACTTC
TRBJ1-1	TRBV4-1	18	.	TRBD1	CASSQTGQGRGVNTEAFF	TGCGCCAGCAGCCAGACGGGACAGGGGAGAGGGGTGAACACTGAAGCTTTCTTT
TRBJ2-1	TRBV30	12	.	.	CAWSPQGYEQFF	TGTGCCTGGAGTCCACAGGGCTATGAGCAGTTCTTC
TRBJ2-7	TRBV6-1	13	.	TRBD1	CASRWGQHYEQYF	TGTGCCAGCAGGTGGGGACAGCACTACGAGCAGTACTTC
TRBJ1-2	TRBV7-8	13	.	.	CASSGGGGSGYTF	TGTGCCAGCAGCGGAGGGGGGGGCTCTGGCTACACCTTC
TRBJ1-3	TRBV7-2	16	.	TRBD1	CASSLERTGAGNTIYF	TGTGCCAGCAGCTTAGAAAGGACAGGGGCTGGAAACACCATATATTTT
TRBJ2-5	TRBV2	13	.	TRBD1	CASIRDRDETQYF	TGTGCCAGCATCAGGGACAGGGATGAGACCCAGTACTTC
TRBJ2-1	TRBV2	12	.	.	CASRDPRGEQFF	TGTGCCAGCAGGGATCCCCGGGGGGAGCAGTTCTTC
TRBJ1-6	TRBV7-2	14	.	TRBD1	CASSSDRVRSPLHF	TGTGCCAGCAGCTCGGACAGGGTCCGTTCACCCCTCCACTTT
TRBJ2-5	TRBV6-5	15	.	TRBD1	CASSYPGQGTETQYF	TGTGCCAGCAGTTACCCGGGACAGGGTACGGAGACCCAGTACTTC
TRBJ2-1	TRBV5-6	13	.	TRBD1	CASSLQIRQGEVF	TGTGCCAGCAGCTTGCAGATTAGACAGGGGGAGGTCTTC
TRBJ2-1	TRBV27	12	.	.	CASSSFRNEQFF	TGTGCCAGCAGTTCGTTCAGGAATGAGCAGTTCTTC
TRBJ2-7	TRBV30	13	.	.	CAWATGLSYEQYF	TGTGCCTGGGCGACAGGATTATCCTACGAGCAGTACTTC
TRBJ1-2	TRBV19	12	.	.	CASSIGNVGYTF	TGTGCCAGTAGTATCGGGAACGTGGGCTACACCTTC
TRBJ2-7	TRBV6-6	16	.	.	CASSYSRARAVYEQYF	TGTGCCAGCAGTTACTCGCGAGCTAGAGCGGTCTACGAGCAGTACTTC
TRBJ2-1	TRBV29-1	14	.	TRBD2	CSTSGLAGNNEQFF	TGCAGCACATCCGGACTAGCGGGTAACAATGAGCAGTTCTTC
TRBJ1-1	TRBV6-5	11	.	.	CASSEGAEAFF	TGTGCCAGCAGTGAGGGTGCTGAAGCTTTCTTT
TRBJ1-2	TRBV29-1	11	.	TRBD1	CSAAGGSGYTF	TGCAGCGCTGCAGGGGGCAGTGGCTACACCTTC
TRBJ2-1	TRBV29-1	12	.	.	CSVGGLRNEQFF	TGCAGCGTTGGGGGCCTCCGGAATGAGCAGTTCTTC
TRBJ1-5	TRBV7-2	14	.	.	CASSLALPGQPQHF	TGTGCCAGCAGCTTAGCGCTACCGGGTCAGCCCCAGCATTTT
TRBJ2-2	TRBV14	14	.	.	CASSQLPDTGELFF	TGTGCCAGCAGCCAGTTACCGGACACCGGGGAGCTGTTTTTT
TRBJ1-1	TRBV15	13	.	.	CATNEGGNTEAFF	TGTGCCACCAATGAGGGCGGGAACACTGAAGCTTTCTTT
TRBJ2-7	TRBV4-1	15	.	TRBD2	CASSQPTSGKVEQYF	TGCGCCAGCAGCCAACCGACTAGCGGGAAGGTCGAGCAGTACTTC
TRBJ2-5	TRBV5-1	14	.	.	CASSLAGAVKTQYF	TGCGCCAGCAGCTTGGCAGGGGCTGTAAAGACCCAGTACTTC
TRBJ2-7	TRBV5-6	15	.	TRBD1	CASSLYRDRGNEQYF	TGTGCCAGCAGCCTGTACCGGGACAGGGGGAACGAGCAGTACTTC
TRBJ1-2	TRBV6-5	15	.	.	CASSKQGLANYGYTF	TGTGCCAGCAGCAAACAGGGCTTAGCTAACTATGGCTACACCTTC
TRBJ1-4	TRBV30	14	.	TRBD1	CAWSSRGRNEKLFF	TGTGCCTGGAGCTCCAGGGGGCGAAATGAAAAACTGTTTTTT
TRBJ2-7	TRBV7-6	16	.	.	CASSLAEGSSGGKEYF	TGTGCCAGCAGCTTAGCTGAAGGAAGCAGTGGGGGGAAGGAGTACTTC
TRBJ1-2	TRBV30	15	.	TRBD1	CAWRGDRDFFDGYTF	TGTGCCTGGAGGGGCGACAGGGATTTCTTCGATGGCTACACCTTC
TRBJ1-2	TRBV30	13	few	TRBD1	CASKTGGYYGYTF	TGTGCCAGTAAGACAGGGGGTTACTATGGCTACACCTTC
TRBJ1-4	TRBV18	14	few	.	CASSRQNEGEKLFF	TGTGCCAGCTCACGTCAAAATGAGGGTGAAAAACTGTTTTTT
TRBJ1-5	TRBV30	15	.	TRBD1	CAWSGGQGSNQPQHF	TGTGCCTGGAGTGGGGGACAGGGATCCAATCAGCCCCAGCATTTT
TRBJ1-1	TRBV5-6	14	.	.	CASSSGIFNTEAFF	TGTGCCAGCAGCTCAGGGATTTTCAACACTGAAGCTTTCTTT
TRBJ1-5	TRBV30	15	.	.	CAWGAGRYSNQPQHF	TGTGCCTGGGGCGCAGGCCGCTATAGCAATCAGCCCCAGCATTTT
TRBJ1-1	TRBV30	12	.	TRBD1	CASQGATAEAFF	TGTGCCTCACAGGGGGCGACCGCTGAAGCTTTCTTT
TRBJ1-6	TRBV30	15	.	.	CAWTQERRGGSPLHF	TGTGCCTGGACCCAAGAAAGACGCGGAGGTTCACCCCTCCACTTT
TRBJ1-1	TRBV29-1	12	.	TRBD1	CSATGQGVEAFF	TGCAGCGCCACAGGACAGGGGGTTGAAGCTTTCTTT
TRBJ2-1	TRBV29-1	14	.	TRBD2	CSVGLLAGGGEQFF	TGCAGCGTGGGCTTACTAGCGGGAGGGGGTGAGCAGTTCTTC
TRBJ2-1	TRBV30	19	.	TRBD2	CAWSVRGTSGLSSYNEQFF	TGTGCCTGGAGTGTACGGGGGACTAGCGGGCTGAGCTCCTACAATGAGCAGTTCTTC
TRBJ1-2	TRBV2	13	.	.	CASSAGKDYGYTF	TGTGCCAGCAGTGCGGGTAAAGACTATGGCTACACCTTC
TRBJ1-1	TRBV29-1	14	.	.	CSVAHPGRYTEAFF	TGCAGCGTTGCTCACCCAGGGCGGTACACTGAAGCTTTCTTT
TRBJ1-1	TRBV6-5	14	.	.	CASNIRTGGAEAFF	TGTGCCAGCAATATACGGACGGGAGGAGCTGAAGCTTTCTTT
TRBJ2-1	TRBV30	12	.	.	CAWGPGANEQFF	TGTGCCTGGGGACCAGGGGCCAATGAGCAGTTCTTC
TRBJ2-3	TRBV5-4	17	.	TRBD1	CASSPPGTGGATDTQYF	TGTGCCAGCAGCCCGCCTGGGACAGGGGGCGCAACAGATACGCAGTATTTT
TRBJ2-5	TRBV4-2	13	.	.	CASSQDSQETQYF	TGTGCCAGCAGCCAAGACAGCCAAGAGACCCAGTACTTC
TRBJ2-7	TRBV15	14	.	TRBD1	CATSRPGQNYEQYF	TGTGCCACCAGCAGACCGGGACAGAACTACGAGCAGTACTTC
TRBJ2-6	TRBV10-3	19	.	.	CAISESIATTASGANVLTF	TGTGCCATCAGTGAGTCGATCGCAACTACGGCCTCTGGGGCCAACGTCCTGACTTTC
TRBJ2-7	TRBV7-8	13	.	.	CASSSDSTGEQYF	TGTGCCAGCAGCTCGGACAGTACAGGCGAGCAGTACTTC
TRBJ2-1	TRBV5-1	17	.	TRBD2	CASSLGLAGGSYNEQFF	TGCGCCAGCAGCCTGGGACTAGCGGGGGGCTCCTACAATGAGCAGTTCTTC
TRBJ2-1	TRBV29-1	17	few	TRBD2	CSGGGTSGSGTYNEQFF	TGCAGCGGCGGCGGGACTAGCGGGAGTGGCACCTACAATGAGCAGTTCTTC
TRBJ2-1	TRBV29-1	12	once	.	CSVAQGNNEQFF	TGCAGCGTTGCGCAGGGAAACAATGAGCAGTTCTTC
TRBJ1-1	TRBV2	14	.	.	CASSELVLSAEAFF	TGTGCCAGCAGTGAATTAGTGCTCTCGGCTGAAGCTTTCTTT
TRBJ1-3	TRBV30	12	few	.	CACHGSGNTIYF	TGTGCCTGCCACGGTTCTGGAAACACCATATATTTT
TRBJ1-5	TRBV4-1	18	.	.	CASSQDWNRVDANQPQHF	TGCGCCAGCAGCCAAGACTGGAACAGGGTTGACGCCAATCAGCCCCAGCATTTT
TRBJ1-6	TRBV7-8	15	once	.	CASSLGDFNNSPLHF	TGTGCCAGCAGCTTAGGTGACTTTAATAATTCACCCCTCCACTTT
TRBJ2-1	TRBV30	18	.	TRBD2	CAWSISGSTKILNNEQFF	TGTGCCTGGAGTATTAGCGGGAGTACGAAGATCCTTAACAATGAGCAGTTCTTC